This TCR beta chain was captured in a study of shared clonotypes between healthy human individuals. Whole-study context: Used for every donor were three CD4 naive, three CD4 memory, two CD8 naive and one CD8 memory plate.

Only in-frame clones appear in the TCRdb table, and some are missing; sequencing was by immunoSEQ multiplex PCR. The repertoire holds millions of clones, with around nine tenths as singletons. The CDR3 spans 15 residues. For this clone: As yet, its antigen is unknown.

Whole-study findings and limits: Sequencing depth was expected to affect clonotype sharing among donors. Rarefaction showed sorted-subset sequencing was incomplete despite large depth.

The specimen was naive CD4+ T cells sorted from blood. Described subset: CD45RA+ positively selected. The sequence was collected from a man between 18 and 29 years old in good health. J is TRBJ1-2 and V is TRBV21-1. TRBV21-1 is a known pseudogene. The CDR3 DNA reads TGTGCCAGCAGCAAAGCAGCGGGACAGAGCTATGGCTACACCTTC. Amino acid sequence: CASSKAAGQSYGYTF.